This T cell receptor beta chain originates from a study of shared clonotypes between healthy human individuals. Study-wide points: On the whole, naive subsets had larger estimated richness than memory subsets had. Of the naive CD4 clonotypes, around 4.8% were shared across four donors.

Germline V lookup: CDR1 SEHNR, CDR2 FQNEAQ (reference sequence). Trimming cost V 1 base and J 1 base, with 13 bases left between them. The CDR3 length is 16 residues. A 200 ng quantity of DNA, tens of thousands of T cell genomes, went into the sorted-subset replicate PCRs. As handled by the study authors: ImmunoSEQ junction-only sequences lacked quality scores, so their filtering differed. Repertoires were generated with immunoSEQ multiplex PCR, while TCRdb's copy carries only in-frame clones and drops some. The DNA gave D and trimming, while V, J and clone size come from that table. The table lists around 1.9 million clones, just over 90% of them singletons. Of note for this clone: Its antigen is not known.

Naive CD8 populations comprised CD45RO-negative cells positively selected for CCR7, excluding terminally differentiated effector memory CD45RA+ cells. The chain employs TRBV7-9 and TRBJ2-5; D unclear. This TCR derives from a man younger than 35 in good health. Some clones in this sample may be carry-over from other donors' samples. The sequenced material came from naive CD8+ T cells from PBMCs. CDR3 sequence reads: CASSLGGRELQETQYF. The CDR3 region has the DNA TGTGCCAGCAGCTTAGGGGGAAGGGAACTCCAAGAGACCCAGTACTTC.